The next 15 T cell receptor beta chains were all read from a single sample in a study of beta chain features in type 1 diabetes. Sequenced material consisted of expressed TCRB transcripts (all of the isolated RNA was reverse transcribed). TCRdb's copy holds only in-frame clones and misses some; the assay was immunoSEQ multiplex PCR. In the table there are 280,000 or so clones, about 15% of which are singletons. Study-wide results and caveats: Significant though moderate, a shortening of TCRB CDR3s appeared in all four CD4+ subsets of Type 1 diabetes patients.

Their antigens remain unidentified. The sequencing input was naive CD4+ T cells from blood. These receptors were collected from a man between 18 and 35 years old with type 1 diabetes.

This clone was seen a few times. The rearrangement joins TRBV7-2 to TRBJ2-1; TRBD1 is a possible D gene (5 bases). Germline V gene sequence: CDR1 SGHTA, CDR2 FQGNSA. The V end lost 4 bases, the J end lost 8 bases, and 12 bases lay between the germline ends. CDR3 length: 13 residues. The CDR3 sequence is CASSSQDSYEQFF. CDR3 coding DNA: TGTGCCAGCAGCTCCCAAGACAGTTATGAGCAGTTCTTC. Full variable domain (remainder filled in from reference TRBV7-2 and TRBJ2-1): GAGVSQSPSNKVTEKGKDVELRCDPISGHTALYWYRQSLGQGLEFLIYFQGNSAPDKSGLPSDRFSAERTGGSVSTLTIQRTQQEDSAVYLCASSSQDSYEQFFGPGTRLTVL.

This clone was recorded a few times. J is TRBJ2-7 and V is TRBV28; no clear D. Trimming cost V 5 bases and J 2 bases, with 7 bases left between them. Germline CDR1 MDHEN, CDR2 SYDVKM. The CDR3 has 12 residues. CDR3 DNA: TGTGCCAGCAGTCCCCCTACCTACGAGCAGTACTTC. Translated: CASSPPTYEQYF.

The rearrangement joins TRBV28 to TRBJ1-6; D remains unclear. CDR3 length: 14 amino acids. CDR1 is MDHEN and CDR2 is SYDVKM in the germline V gene. Trimming removed 1 base at V and 7 bases at J, with 8 bases between. Here the CDR3 reads CASSLFHENSPLHF. In DNA, the CDR3 is TGTGCCAGCAGTTTATTCCACGAGAATTCACCCCTCCACTTT.

This clone was picked up a small number of times. This chain connects TRBV11-2 to TRBJ2-1; tentative D call: TRBD2 (6 bases). Germline loops: CDR1 SGHAT, CDR2 FQNNGV. V gave up 5 bases and J gave up 4 bases, with 12 bases separating them. CDR3 length equals 14 residues. The CDR3 loop reads CASSRTEGYNEQFF. CDR3 sequence (DNA): TGTGCCAGCAGCAGAACGGAGGGATACAATGAGCAGTTCTTC.

The chain couples TRBV28 to TRBJ2-7; D is perhaps TRBD1 (6 bases). Germline V gene data show CDR1 as MDHEN and CDR2 as SYDVKM. V lost 3 bases and J lost 0, with 15 bases in between. CDR3 length: 16 residues. The CDR3 spells CASSFVLDRFSYEQYF. DNA of the CDR3: TGTGCCAGCAGTTTCGTTCTGGACAGATTCTCCTACGAGCAGTACTTC.

The rearrangement links TRBV6-1 to TRBJ2-6, with D unresolved. The germline V gene has CDR1 MNHNS and CDR2 SASEGT. This CDR3 contains 17 residues. The V and J ends lost 0 bases and 0 bases respectively, with 9 bases between them. The CDR3 region is CASSEAIGSSGANVLTF. In DNA form, the CDR3 reads TGTGCCAGCAGTGAAGCGATCGGTAGCTCTGGGGCCAACGTCCTGACTTTC.

There are a few counts of this clone. The rearrangement links TRBV19 to TRBJ1-2, with D tentatively TRBD1 (5 bases). The V end lost 4 bases, the J end lost 4 bases, and 19 bases lay between the germline ends. Germline CDR1 LNHDA, CDR2 SQIVND (reference sequence). This CDR3 is built from 16 residues. CDR3 sequence: CASSNVGAAPSYGYTF. CDR3 nucleotide sequence: TGTGCCAGTAGTAACGTAGGGGCAGCTCCGTCCTATGGCTACACCTTC.

The rearrangement joins TRBV19 to TRBJ2-7; 9 nucleotides agree with TRBD1. The V segment lost 6 bases and the J segment 5 bases; nucleotides outside the gene matches: 11. The CDR3 is 15 amino acids. Germline V CDR1 and CDR2: LNHDA, SQIVND (reference sequence). As DNA, the CDR3 is TGTGCCAGTAGAGGGACAGGGCGTTTCCTCGACGAGCAGTACTTC. This sequence encodes CASRGTGRFLDEQYF.

The chain recombines TRBV4-1 with TRBJ2-1; unclear D gene. This CDR3 is built from 15 residues. CDR1 is MGHRA and CDR2 is YSYEKL in the germline V gene. V was shortened by 4 bases and J by 2 bases, with 12 bases between the two germline ends. The DNA of the CDR3 is TGCGCCAGCAGCCTGCGGTCCTTAGCCTACAATGAGCAGTTCTTC. Encoded protein: CASSLRSLAYNEQFF.

The chain joins TRBV28 to TRBJ1-1; tentatively, D is TRBD1 (5 bases). The V end was cut by 7 bases, the J end by 3 bases, with 9 bases between. In germline, CDR1 is MDHEN, CDR2 SYDVKM. The CDR3 contains 12 residues. The CDR3 DNA sequence: TGTGCCAGCAAAATCAGGGACACTGAAGCTTTCTTT. This codes for CASKIRDTEAFF.

This clone was seen a handful of times. The chain employs TRBV2 and TRBJ1-5, with 11 positions matching TRBD1. CDR1 SNHLY and CDR2 FYNNEI come from the germline V gene. The CDR3 has 16 residues. After removal of 2 bases from V and 4 bases from J, the junction contained 4 bases not matched to a gene. CDR3 coding DNA: TGTGCCAGCAGTGAACTCCGGGACAGGGGGAATCAGCCCCAGCATTTT. It translates to CASSELRDRGNQPQHF.

The chain uses TRBV5-4 and TRBJ2-7, with a tentative D call TRBD1 (5 bases). The CDR3 consists of 14 residues. V was trimmed by 3 bases and J by 1 base, leaving 11 bases between them. The V gene's germline CDR1 is SGHNT and CDR2 YYREEE (reference sequence). In nucleotides, the CDR3 is TGTGCCAGCAGCTCCTGGTCAGGGTCCTACGAGCAGTACTTC. Translation gives CASSSWSGSYEQYF.

The rearrangement joins TRBV19 to TRBJ2-1; D uncertain. With 2 bases removed from V and 0 bases from J, the gap between germline ends came to 11 bases. The CDR3 length is 16 residues. Per the germline V gene, CDR1 is LNHDA and CDR2 is SQIVND (reference sequence). DNA for the CDR3: TGTGCCAGTAGTATAAGTTGGGCAGGCTCCTACAATGAGCAGTTCTTC. Translation gives CASSISWAGSYNEQFF.

This chain links TRBV5-6 with TRBJ2-7; perhaps TRBD1 as D (5 bases). Germline CDR1 and CDR2: SGHDT and YYEEEE. The CDR3 has 15 residues. V lost 5 bases to trimming and J lost 2 bases, with 17 bases between them. CDR3 nucleotides: TGTGCCAGCAGTCCTCCAGGTAAGGGGACCTACGAGCAGTACTTC. Translated: CASSPPGKGTYEQYF.

This clone was observed a few times. V is TRBV18 and J is TRBJ2-3; 10 positions match TRBD1. Germline V lookup: CDR1 KGHSH, CDR2 LQKENI. The V gene end was trimmed by 6 bases and the J gene end by 4 bases; junction bases not matched to a gene: 4. This CDR3 has 14 amino acids. The CDR3 loop is CASSMTGGADTQYF. The CDR3 region has the DNA TGTGCCAGCTCCATGACAGGGGGCGCAGATACGCAGTATTTT.